This T cell receptor (beta chain) was found in a study of blood T cells in healthy people across ages (dated by TCRdb to the mid-2010s). About the study as a whole: Template switching captured roughly one uniquely barcoded TCR beta cDNA molecule per two T cells in model experiments. The study measured age-related changes in TCR beta repertoire diversity using deep sequencing normalized with unique cDNA molecular identifiers. Four age groups were formed from the donors: young (average approximately 16 years), middle-aged (roughly 38), aged (62) and long-lived (around 80). Donors of different ages were randomly distributed across sequencing lanes to avoid experimental bias. Two additional independent replicas of 1 million unique cDNA reads from the same blood draw were analyzed for two donors (one aged 18 to 30 and one aged 80 or older). The paper as a whole reports these results and caveats: There was a strong correlation between observed TCR beta diversity and the percentage of naive T cells measured by flow cytometry. Bulk unsorted PBMC profiling prevented conclusive comparison of naive and antigen-experienced compartments. Because the CMV infection status of the donors was unknown, age-related changes in expanded clonotypes may potentially have been confounded. Compared with the aged group, more naive CD4+ T cells, fewer expanded clones and increased TCR diversity were shown by the long-lived group, suggesting age selection. Observed TCR beta diversity per million T cells fell roughly linearly with age, and a significant reduction was already apparent by age about 43. Estimates of total diversity based on one million sequenced T cells were considered lower bounds and underestimates.

Systemically healthy Caucasian individuals from Russia, some 38 in total and aged about 6 to 100 years, were included as donors. Roughly 11 milliliters of peripheral blood were drawn from each donor into EDTA-treated Vacutainer tubes. Ficoll-Paque density-gradient centrifugation was used to isolate PBMCs, with at least 6.5 million per sample. Trizol reagent was used to extract total RNA from PBMCs, with at least 6 micrograms per sample. For every donor, flow cytometry on a PBMC aliquot measured the percentage of naive CD45RAhigh/CD27high T cells. Details on this clonotype: No cognate antigen has been identified for it. The junction departs from germline at one end; a sequencing error may be responsible.

The cysteine opens and the phenylalanine closes a CDR3 of 15 amino acids. Of all the DNA, just the CDR3 is kept, 45 bases in frame from base 1. CDR1 SGHTA and CDR2 FQGNSA were looked up in the germline V gene. Library prep was done by 5' RACE. Reads for this sample came from an Illumina HiSeq 2500. A second PCR of roughly 6 to 11 cycles was performed with a sample-barcoded 5' primer and a J-beta primer mix. A unique molecular identifier was introduced onto each TCR beta cDNA molecule by a template-switch 5' adaptor carrying 12 random nucleotides. Each sample yielded at least 3 million CDR3-containing paired-end reads. First-strand cDNA was synthesized from all RNA with the Mint cDNA synthesis kit, primed by a TRBC-specific oligonucleotide. After uracil-DNA glycosylase treatment, a first 18-cycle PCR used universal primers M1SS and BC2_uni_R on all cDNA. For the original study's pipeline: For normalization, 1 million high-quality reads were randomly selected from each sample, with every read carrying a distinct molecular identifier. Instead of being binned into consensus sequences, reads with shared molecular identifiers were discarded. CDR3 identification, clonotype clustering and error correction used MiTCR with a Q25 quality threshold and the strictest error-elimination algorithm. Lower-bound total TCR beta diversity was estimated with a nonparametric unseen species model using Euler transformation. The raw public reads went through TCRdb reprocessing: fastp at Q25, MiXCR clone calling, in-frame beta chains kept. Each entry is one CDR3 protein sequence, shown with its most common DNA and genes. Clone size and V and J calls follow TCRdb, not the original study. The sample table lists about 1 million distinct CDR3 sequences, roughly 45% of them with a count of one. The ten largest make up 18% of the sample.

Sequencing was performed on blood. The sequence was obtained from a woman aged 55-70 years in good health. In this chain, TRBV7-2 is recombined with TRBJ2-7, with TRBD2 tentatively as D gene (5 bases match). Here is the DNA: TGTGCCAGTAGCTTAGTTTCTAGCCAAACCTACGAGCAGTACTTC. Its translation reads: CASSLVSSQTYEQYF.